The source of this TCR beta chain is a study of blood T cell repertoires in COVID-19. Across the study: Sample material is recorded as cDNA or gDNA derived from T cells, B-cell-depleted T cells, or PBMCs.

In the authors' workflow: Estimates of nucleated cell counts were drawn from the amplification of reference gene primers. Repertoires were generated with immunoSEQ multiplex PCR, while TCRdb's copy carries only in-frame clones and drops some. V and J calls and clone size follow that table, whereas D and trimming were derived from the DNA. The repertoire holds around 700,000 clones, with 75% to 90% as singletons. As concerns this clone: Other DNA variants within this sample encode the same CDR3.

The sequenced material came from peripheral blood. This TCR derives from a woman aged 18-30 years with acute or convalescent COVID-19.

This chain's CDR3 is CASSEGASGNTIYF. CDR3 coding DNA: TGTGCCAGCAGTGAGGGGGCGTCGGGAAACACCATATATTTT. V usage is TRBV6-1 and J usage is TRBJ1-3, with D tentatively TRBD1 (6 bases). The CDR3 is made up of 14 amino acids. The germline V gene has CDR1 MNHNS and CDR2 SASEGT. The germline V and J ends were trimmed by 3 bases and 4 bases, with 10 bases remaining between them.